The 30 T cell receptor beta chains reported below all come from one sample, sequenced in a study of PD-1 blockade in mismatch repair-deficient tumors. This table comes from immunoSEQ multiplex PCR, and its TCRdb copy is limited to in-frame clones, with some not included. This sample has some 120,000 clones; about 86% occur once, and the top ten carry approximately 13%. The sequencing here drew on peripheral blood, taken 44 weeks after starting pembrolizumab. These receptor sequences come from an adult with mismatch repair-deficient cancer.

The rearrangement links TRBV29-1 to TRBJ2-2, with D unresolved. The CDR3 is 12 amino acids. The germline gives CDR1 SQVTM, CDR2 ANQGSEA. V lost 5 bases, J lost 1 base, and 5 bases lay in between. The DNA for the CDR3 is TGCAGCGTTCCACAGAACACCGGGGAGCTGTTTTTT. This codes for CSVPQNTGELFF.

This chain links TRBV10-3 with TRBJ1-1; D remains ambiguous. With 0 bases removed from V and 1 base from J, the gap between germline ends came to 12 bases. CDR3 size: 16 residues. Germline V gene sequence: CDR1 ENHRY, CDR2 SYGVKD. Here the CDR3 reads CAISESTLPGNTEAFF. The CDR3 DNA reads TGTGCCATCAGTGAGTCGACTCTCCCGGGGAACACTGAAGCTTTCTTT.

In nucleotides, the CDR3 is TGTGCCAGCAGCTTAAGAAAAGTCCAAGGCAACGATGGCTACACCTTC. It encodes CASSLRKVQGNDGYTF. This rearrangement joins TRBV7-2 to TRBJ1-2; no firm D call. The germline V and J ends were trimmed by 2 bases and 6 bases, with 19 bases remaining between them. Germline V gene data show CDR1 as SGHTA and CDR2 as FQGNSA. The CDR3 is made up of 16 amino acids.

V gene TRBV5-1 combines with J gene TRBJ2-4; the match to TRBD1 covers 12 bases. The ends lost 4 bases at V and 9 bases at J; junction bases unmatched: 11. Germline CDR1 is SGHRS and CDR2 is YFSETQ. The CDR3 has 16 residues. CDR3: CASSRASGQGAGIQYF. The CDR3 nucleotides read TGCGCCAGCAGCAGAGCCTCGGGACAGGGGGCAGGCATTCAGTACTTC.

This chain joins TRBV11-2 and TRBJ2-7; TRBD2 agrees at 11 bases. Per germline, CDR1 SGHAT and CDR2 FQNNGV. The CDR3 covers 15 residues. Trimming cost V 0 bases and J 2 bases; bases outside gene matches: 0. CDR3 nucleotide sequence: TGTGCCAGCAGCTTAGAACTAGCGGGAGCCTACGAGCAGTACTTC. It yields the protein CASSLELAGAYEQYF. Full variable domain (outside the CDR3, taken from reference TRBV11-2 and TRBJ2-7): EAGVAQSPRYKIIEKRQSVAFWCNPISGHATLYWYQQILGQGPKLLIQFQNNGVVDDSQLPKDRFSAERLKGVDSTLKIQPAKLEDSAVYLCASSLELAGAYEQYFGPGTRLTVT.

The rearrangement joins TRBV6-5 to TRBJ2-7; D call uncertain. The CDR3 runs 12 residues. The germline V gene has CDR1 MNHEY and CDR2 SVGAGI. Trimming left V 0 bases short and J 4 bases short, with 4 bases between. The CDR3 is CASSYSPYEQYF. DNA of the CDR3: TGTGCCAGCAGTTACTCTCCGTACGAGCAGTACTTC.

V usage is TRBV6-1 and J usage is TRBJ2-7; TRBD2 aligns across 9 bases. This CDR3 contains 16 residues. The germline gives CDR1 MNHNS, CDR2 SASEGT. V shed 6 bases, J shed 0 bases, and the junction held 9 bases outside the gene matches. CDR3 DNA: TGTGCCAGCAGAGAACTGAGCGGGAGGAGCTCCTACGAGCAGTACTTC. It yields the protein CASRELSGRSSYEQYF.

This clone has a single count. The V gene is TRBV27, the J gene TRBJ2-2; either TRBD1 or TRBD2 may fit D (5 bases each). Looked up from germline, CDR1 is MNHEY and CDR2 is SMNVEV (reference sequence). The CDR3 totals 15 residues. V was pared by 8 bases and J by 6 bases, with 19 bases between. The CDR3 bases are TGTGCCAGCCGGGGCAGGACGGCTTCGTCCGGGGAGCTGTTTTTT. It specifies CASRGRTASSGELFF.

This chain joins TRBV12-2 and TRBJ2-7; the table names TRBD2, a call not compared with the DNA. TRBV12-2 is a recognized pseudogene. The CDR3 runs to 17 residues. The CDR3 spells CASRLILLRTGLYEQYF. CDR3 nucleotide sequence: TGTGCAAGTCGCTTAATATTACTGCGTACGGGACTCTACGAGCAGTACTTC.

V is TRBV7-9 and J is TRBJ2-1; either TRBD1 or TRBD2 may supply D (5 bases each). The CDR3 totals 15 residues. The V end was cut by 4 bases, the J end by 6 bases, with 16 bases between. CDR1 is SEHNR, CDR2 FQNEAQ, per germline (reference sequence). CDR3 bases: TGTGCCAGCAGCTCTGCCCGGGACCCTCCCAATGAGCAGTTCTTC. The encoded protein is CASSSARDPPNEQFF.

The CDR3 reads CASSQERSARYNEQFF. The CDR3 region has the DNA TGCGCCAGCAGCCAAGAAAGATCAGCCCGATACAATGAGCAGTTCTTC. The chain carries TRBV4-1 and TRBJ2-1; D remains unclear. Germline assignment: CDR1 MGHRA and CDR2 YSYEKL. Trimming removed 0 bases from V and 4 bases from J, with 13 bases in between. The CDR3 covers 16 residues.

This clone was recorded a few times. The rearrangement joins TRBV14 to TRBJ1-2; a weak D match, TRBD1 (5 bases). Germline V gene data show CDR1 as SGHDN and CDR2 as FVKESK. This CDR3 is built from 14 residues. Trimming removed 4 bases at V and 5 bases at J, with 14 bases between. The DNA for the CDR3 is TGTGCCAGCAGCCTCTGGGACGGTCCGTATGGCTACACCTTC. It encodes CASSLWDGPYGYTF.

This CDR3 is CASSWENTIYF. The CDR3 DNA reads TGTGCCAGCAGTTGGGAAAACACCATATATTTT. The chain links TRBV28 to TRBJ1-3; D not certain. In germline, CDR1 is MDHEN, CDR2 SYDVKM. The CDR3 length is 11 residues. The V end was cut by 4 bases, the J end by 6 bases, with 4 bases between.

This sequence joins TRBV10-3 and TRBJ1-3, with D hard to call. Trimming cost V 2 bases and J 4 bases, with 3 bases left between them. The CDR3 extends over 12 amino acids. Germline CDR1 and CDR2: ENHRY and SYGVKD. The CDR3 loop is CAISEEGNTIYF. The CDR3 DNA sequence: TGTGCCATCAGTGAGGAAGGAAACACCATATATTTT.

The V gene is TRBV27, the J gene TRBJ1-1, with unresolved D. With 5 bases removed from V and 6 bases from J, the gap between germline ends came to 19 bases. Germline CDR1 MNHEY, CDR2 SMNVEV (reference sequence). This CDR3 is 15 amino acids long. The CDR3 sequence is CASSPGILGWAEAFF. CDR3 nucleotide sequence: TGTGCCAGCAGTCCCGGGATATTGGGCTGGGCTGAAGCTTTCTTT.

CDR3 sequence: CAWSVTGSGNTIYF. The CDR3 bases are TGTGCCTGGAGTGTAACAGGCTCTGGAAACACCATATATTTT. V usage is TRBV30 and J usage is TRBJ1-3, with D perhaps TRBD1 (5 bases). Trimming left V 0 bases short and J 0 bases short, with 6 bases between. This CDR3 contains 14 residues. Germline CDR1 reads GTSNPN; CDR2 reads SVGIG (reference sequence).

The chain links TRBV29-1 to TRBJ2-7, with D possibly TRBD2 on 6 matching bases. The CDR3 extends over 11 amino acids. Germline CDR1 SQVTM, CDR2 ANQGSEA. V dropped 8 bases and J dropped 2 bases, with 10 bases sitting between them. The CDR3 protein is CSIRGAYEQYF. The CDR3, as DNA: TGCAGCATCCGCGGGGCCTACGAGCAGTACTTC.

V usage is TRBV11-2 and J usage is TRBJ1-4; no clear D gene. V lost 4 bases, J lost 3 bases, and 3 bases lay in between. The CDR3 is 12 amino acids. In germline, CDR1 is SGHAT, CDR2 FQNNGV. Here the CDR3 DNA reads TGTGCCAGCAGCTCCCCTAATGAAAAACTGTTTTTT. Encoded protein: CASSSPNEKLFF. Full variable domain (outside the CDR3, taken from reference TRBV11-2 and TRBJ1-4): EAGVAQSPRYKIIEKRQSVAFWCNPISGHATLYWYQQILGQGPKLLIQFQNNGVVDDSQLPKDRFSAERLKGVDSTLKIQPAKLEDSAVYLCASSSPNEKLFFGSGTQLSVL.

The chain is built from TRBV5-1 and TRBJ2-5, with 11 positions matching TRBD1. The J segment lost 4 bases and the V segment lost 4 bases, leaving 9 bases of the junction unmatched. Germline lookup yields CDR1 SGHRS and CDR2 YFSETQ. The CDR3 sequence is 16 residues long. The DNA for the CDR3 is TGCGCCAGCAGCAGGAGGGGACAGGGGGAAGGAGAGACCCAGTACTTC. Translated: CASSRRGQGEGETQYF.

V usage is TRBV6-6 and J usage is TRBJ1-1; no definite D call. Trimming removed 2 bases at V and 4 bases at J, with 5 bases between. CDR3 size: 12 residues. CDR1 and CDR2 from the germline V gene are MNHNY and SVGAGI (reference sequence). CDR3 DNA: TGTGCCAGCAGTTACGAGACCACTGAAGCTTTCTTT. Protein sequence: CASSYETTEAFF.

The CDR3 nucleotides read TGCGCCAGCAGCCAAGTAGGGGGCACCGGGGAGCTGTTTTTT. Translated: CASSQVGGTGELFF. This chain joins TRBV4-1 and TRBJ2-2; maybe TRBD1 (6 bases). CDR1 MGHRA and CDR2 YSYEKL come from the germline V gene. The CDR3 has 14 amino acids. V was trimmed by 1 base and J by 4 bases, leaving 7 bases between them.

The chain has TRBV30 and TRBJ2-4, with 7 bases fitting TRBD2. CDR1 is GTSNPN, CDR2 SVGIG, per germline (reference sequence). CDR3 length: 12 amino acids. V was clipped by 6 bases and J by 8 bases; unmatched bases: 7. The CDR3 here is CACEGGRDIQYF. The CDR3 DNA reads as TGTGCCTGCGAGGGCGGGAGAGACATTCAGTACTTC. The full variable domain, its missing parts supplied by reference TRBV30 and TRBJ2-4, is SQTIHQWPATLVQPVGSPLSLECTVEGTSNPNLYWYRQAAGRGLQLLFYSVGIGQISSEVPQNLSASRPQDRQFILSSKKLLLSDSGFYLCACEGGRDIQYFGAGTRLSVL.

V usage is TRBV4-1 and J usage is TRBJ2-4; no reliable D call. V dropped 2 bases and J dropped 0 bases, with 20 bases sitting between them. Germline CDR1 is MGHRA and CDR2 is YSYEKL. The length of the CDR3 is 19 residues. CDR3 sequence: CASSQKGSQGPLAKNIQYF. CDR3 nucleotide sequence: TGCGCCAGCAGCCAAAAAGGCAGTCAAGGGCCGCTAGCCAAAAACATTCAGTACTTC.

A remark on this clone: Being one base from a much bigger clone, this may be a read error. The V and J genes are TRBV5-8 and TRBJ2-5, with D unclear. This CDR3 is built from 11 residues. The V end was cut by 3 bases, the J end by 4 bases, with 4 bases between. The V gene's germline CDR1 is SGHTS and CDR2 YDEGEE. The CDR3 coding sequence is TGTGCCAGCAGCTATACAGAGACCCAGTACTTC. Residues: CASSYTETQYF.

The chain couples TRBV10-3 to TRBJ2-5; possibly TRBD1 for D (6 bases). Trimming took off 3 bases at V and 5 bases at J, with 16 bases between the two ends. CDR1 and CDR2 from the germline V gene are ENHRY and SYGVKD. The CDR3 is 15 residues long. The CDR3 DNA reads TGTGCCATCAGTGATGTAGGGGGTGCGAGGGAGACCCAGTACTTC. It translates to CAISDVGGARETQYF.

The CDR3 loop is CASSVWGSSNQPQHF. For the CDR3, the DNA is TGTGCCAGCAGTGTCTGGGGCAGTAGCAATCAGCCCCAGCATTTT. The rearrangement joins TRBV2 to TRBJ1-5, with D perhaps matching TRBD1 (5 bases). Trimming stripped 4 bases from V and 0 bases from J, with 10 bases between. CDR1 SNHLY and CDR2 FYNNEI come from the germline V gene. This CDR3 is 15 amino acids long.

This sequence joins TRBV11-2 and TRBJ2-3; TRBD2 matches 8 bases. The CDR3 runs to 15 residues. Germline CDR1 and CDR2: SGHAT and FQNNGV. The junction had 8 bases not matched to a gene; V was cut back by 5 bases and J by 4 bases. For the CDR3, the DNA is TGTGCCAGCAGCCTCAACCCACTAGCGGCAGATACGCAGTATTTT. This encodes CASSLNPLAADTQYF.

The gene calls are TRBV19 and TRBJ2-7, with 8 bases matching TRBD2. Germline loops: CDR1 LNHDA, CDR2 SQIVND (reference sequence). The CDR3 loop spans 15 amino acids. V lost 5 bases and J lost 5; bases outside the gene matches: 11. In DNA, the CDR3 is TGTGCCAGTAGTCGATGGGAGGGGCGGGAGGACGAGCAGTACTTC. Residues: CASSRWEGREDEQYF.

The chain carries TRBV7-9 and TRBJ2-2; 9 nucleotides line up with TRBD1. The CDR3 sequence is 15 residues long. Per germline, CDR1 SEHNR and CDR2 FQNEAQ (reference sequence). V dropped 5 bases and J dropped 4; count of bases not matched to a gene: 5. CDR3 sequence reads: CASSTNRGRTGELFF. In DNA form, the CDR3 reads TGTGCCAGCAGCACCAACAGGGGGCGCACCGGGGAGCTGTTTTTT.

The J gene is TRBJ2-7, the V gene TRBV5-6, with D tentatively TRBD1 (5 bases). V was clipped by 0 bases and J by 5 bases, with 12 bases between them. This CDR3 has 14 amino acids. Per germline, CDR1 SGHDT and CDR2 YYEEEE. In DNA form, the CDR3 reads TGTGCCAGCAGCTTGGCTGGCAGGGTCCACGAGCAGTACTTC. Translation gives CASSLAGRVHEQYF.